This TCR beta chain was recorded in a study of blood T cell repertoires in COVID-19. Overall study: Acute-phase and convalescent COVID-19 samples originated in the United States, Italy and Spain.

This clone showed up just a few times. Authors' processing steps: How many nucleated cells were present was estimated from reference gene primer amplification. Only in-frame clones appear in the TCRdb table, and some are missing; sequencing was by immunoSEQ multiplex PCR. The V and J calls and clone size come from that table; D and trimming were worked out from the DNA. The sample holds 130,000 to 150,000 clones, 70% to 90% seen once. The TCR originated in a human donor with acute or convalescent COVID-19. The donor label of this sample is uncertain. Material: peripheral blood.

As DNA, the CDR3 is TGTGCCAGCAGCGCTTATGGGGGACAGGGGAACTCTGGGGCCAACGTCCTGACTTTC. Translating it yields CASSAYGGQGNSGANVLTF. The rearrangement links TRBV7-6 to TRBJ2-6; TRBD1 matches at 10 bases. V trimming: 5 bases; J trimming: 0 bases; junction bases outside the gene matches: 10. There are 19 residues in the CDR3. The germline gives CDR1 SGHVS, CDR2 FNYEAQ.